This TCR beta chain was obtained from a study of control samples from healthy donors and cancer patients. Generated by immunoSEQ multiplex PCR, the TCRdb table keeps only in-frame clones and is missing some. The sample consists of around 80,000 clones, 88% of them appearing once. The germline gives CDR1 SNHLY, CDR2 FYNNEI. Trimming removed 8 bases from V and 5 bases from J; junction bases left unmatched: 10. This CDR3 has 14 residues. The chain employs TRBV2 and TRBJ2-3; 7 nucleotides align to TRBD2. The TCR was taken from a woman aged 50 to 65 in good health. Sequenced: blood. The CDR3 DNA reads TGTGCCAGCTCTTCCCAGCGGGGAGGAGATACGCAGTATTTT. Residues: CASSSQRGGDTQYF. The full variable domain, its missing parts supplied by reference TRBV2 and TRBJ2-3, is EPEVTQTPSHQVTQMGQEVILRCVPISNHLYFYWYRQILGQKVEFLVSFYNNEISEKSEIFDDQFSVERPDGSNFTLKIRSTKLEDSAMYFCASSSQRGGDTQYFGPGTRLTVL.